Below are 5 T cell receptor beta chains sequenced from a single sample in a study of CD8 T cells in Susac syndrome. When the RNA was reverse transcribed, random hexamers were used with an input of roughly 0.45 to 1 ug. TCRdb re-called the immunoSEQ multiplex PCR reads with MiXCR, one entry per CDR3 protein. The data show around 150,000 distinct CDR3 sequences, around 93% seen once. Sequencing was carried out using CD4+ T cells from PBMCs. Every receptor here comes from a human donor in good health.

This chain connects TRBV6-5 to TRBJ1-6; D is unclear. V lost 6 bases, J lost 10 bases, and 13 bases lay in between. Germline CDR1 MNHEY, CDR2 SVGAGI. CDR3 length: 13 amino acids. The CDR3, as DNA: TGTGCCAGCAGCTCGGCCGTTAGCTCACCCCTCCACTTT. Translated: CASSSAVSSPLHF.

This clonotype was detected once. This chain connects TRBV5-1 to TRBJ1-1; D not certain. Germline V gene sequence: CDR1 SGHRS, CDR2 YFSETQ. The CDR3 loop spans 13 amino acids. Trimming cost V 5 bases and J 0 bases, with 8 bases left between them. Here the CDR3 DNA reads TGCGCCAGCAGTTTGACGATGAACACTGAAGCTTTCTTT. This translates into CASSLTMNTEAFF. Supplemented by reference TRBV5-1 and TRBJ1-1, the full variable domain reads KAGVTQTPRYLIKTRGQQVTLSCSPISGHRSVSWYQQTPGQGLQFLFEYFSETQRNKGNFPGRFSGRQFSNSRSEMNVSTLELGDSALYLCASSLTMNTEAFFGQGTRLTVV.

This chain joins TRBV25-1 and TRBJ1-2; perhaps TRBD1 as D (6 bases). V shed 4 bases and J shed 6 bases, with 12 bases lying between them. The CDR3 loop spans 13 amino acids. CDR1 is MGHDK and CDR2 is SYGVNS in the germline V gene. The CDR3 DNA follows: TGTGCCAGCAGTGTAACAGGGCAGAATGGCTACACCTTC. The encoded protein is CASSVTGQNGYTF.

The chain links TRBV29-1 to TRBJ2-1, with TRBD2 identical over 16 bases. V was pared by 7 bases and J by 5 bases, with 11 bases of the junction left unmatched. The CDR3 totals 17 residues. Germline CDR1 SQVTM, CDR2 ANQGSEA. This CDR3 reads CSGAGTSGGAFDNEQFF. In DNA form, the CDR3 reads TGCAGCGGAGCCGGGACTAGCGGGGGGGCCTTTGACAATGAGCAGTTCTTC.

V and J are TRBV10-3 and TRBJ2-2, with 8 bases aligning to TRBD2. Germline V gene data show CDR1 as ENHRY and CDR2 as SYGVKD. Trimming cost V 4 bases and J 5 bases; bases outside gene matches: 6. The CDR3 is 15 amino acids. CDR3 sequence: CAISATGTSTGELFF. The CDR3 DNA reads TGTGCCATCAGTGCGACCGGGACTAGTACCGGGGAGCTGTTTTTT.